The 4 T cell receptor beta chains listed next were all sequenced from one sample in a study of cytomegalovirus exposure and HLA in healthy donors. With 60 Vbeta and 13 Jbeta primers, the PCR was carried out. Profiling relied on immunoSEQ multiplex PCR, and the TCRdb table lists in-frame clones only, not all of them. The data contain over 150,000 clones, roughly 70% of them singletons. Sequences were obtained from PBMCs. The receptors originated from a woman aged 25 to 39 in good health and CMV-seronegative.

This chain joins TRBV5-5 and TRBJ2-7; D gene uncertain. CDR1 and CDR2 from the germline V gene are SGHKS and YYEKEE (reference sequence). V dropped 1 base and J dropped 3 bases, with 8 bases sitting between them. There are 13 residues in the CDR3. Written as DNA, the CDR3 is TGTGCCAGCAGCTTGTTACAGAACTACGAGCAGTACTTC. This encodes CASSLLQNYEQYF.

The chain has TRBV5-4 and TRBJ2-1; 9 nucleotides match TRBD1. The CDR3 is 15 amino acids. Losses at the gene ends were 6 bases for V and 7 bases for J; bases not matched to a gene: 11. CDR1 is SGHNT, CDR2 YYREEE, per germline (reference sequence). The DNA for the CDR3 is TGTGCCAGCACCGATCGGACAGGGGCTTGGAATGAGCAGTTCTTC. Translating it yields CASTDRTGAWNEQFF.

The rearrangement links TRBV4-3 to TRBJ2-5; 9 bases are a match to TRBD2. Trimming removed 3 bases from V and 5 bases from J; junction bases left unmatched: 4. The CDR3 consists of 14 residues. Germline lookup yields CDR1 LGHNA and CDR2 YSLEER. The CDR3 sequence: CASSQQLAGETQYF. The CDR3, as DNA: TGCGCCAGCAGCCAGCAGCTAGCGGGGGAGACCCAGTACTTC.

This clone was counted only a few times. J is TRBJ1-2 and V is TRBV7-9, with a possible D match to TRBD1 (5 bases). The V gene's germline CDR1 is SEHNR and CDR2 FQNEAQ (reference sequence). Trimming took off 3 bases at V and 8 bases at J, with 13 bases between the two ends. This CDR3 spans 13 amino acids. The CDR3 DNA follows: TGTGCCAGCAGCTTTGACGGAAGGGGAGGCTACACCTTC. It translates to CASSFDGRGGYTF.